This T cell receptor (beta chain) came from a study of CD8 T cells in Susac syndrome. Diagnostic criteria for definite or probable disease, in their recently defined form, were met by the patients with Susac syndrome. V lost 2 bases and J lost 6; bases outside the gene matches: 3. Germline V gene sequence: CDR1 SNHLY, CDR2 FYNNEI. The CDR3 runs 14 residues. Reverse transcription of about 0.45 to 1 ug RNA used random hexamers. Amplification of TCR beta CDR3 used immunoSEQ multiplex PCR across 54 Vbeta and 13 Jbeta. TCRdb fed the immunoSEQ multiplex PCR reads into MiXCR, producing one record per CDR3 protein. The table has about 190,000 distinct CDR3 sequences, around 95% seen once.

The V and J genes are TRBV2 and TRBJ2-7; 11 positions match TRBD2. The sequencing input was CD4+ T cells from PBMCs. The clonotype was recovered from a human donor with Susac syndrome. CDR3 in amino acids: CASSEFSGGAEQYF. CDR3 nucleotide sequence: TGTGCCAGCAGTGAATTTAGCGGGGGGGCCGAGCAGTACTTC.